These 2 T cell receptor beta chains originate from one sample sequenced in a study of shared clonotypes between healthy human individuals. Repertoires were generated with immunoSEQ multiplex PCR, while TCRdb's copy carries only in-frame clones and drops some. This table has a few million clones, approximately 96% appearing once. Sample: naive CD4+ T cells sorted from blood. As to subset: CD45RA+ positively selected. The receptors come from a man in his late teens or twenties in good health.

The chain links TRBV9 to TRBJ1-6, with a possible D match to TRBD1 (5 bases). The CDR3 is 15 residues long. The V gene lost 0 bases and the J gene lost 9 bases, with 13 bases spanning the gap. The germline V gene has CDR1 SGDLS and CDR2 YYNGEE. The CDR3 protein is CASSVGVQGSSPLHF. The DNA for the CDR3 is TGTGCCAGCAGCGTAGGGGTGCAGGGCAGTTCACCCCTCCACTTT.

The CDR3 bases are TGTGCCAGCAGCTTGAACCGGGATAGCCTATATGGCTACACCTTC. Translating gives CASSLNRDSLYGYTF. The chain couples TRBV7-2 to TRBJ1-2; no clear D. Germline V gene data show CDR1 as SGHTA and CDR2 as FQGNSA. V was trimmed by 3 bases and J by 5 bases, leaving 16 bases between them. The CDR3 sequence is 15 residues long.